The 30 T cell receptor beta chains below come from one sample, sequenced in a study of Ad26.COV2.S vaccination and SARS-CoV-2 variants. Treatment meaning: 15 to 20 received Ad26.COV2.S at low or high dose, single or two shots; several received placebo; per-sample allocation not given. Day 63 after the first injection of vaccine or placebo was the sampling time. The method was immunoSEQ multiplex PCR; TCRdb's version includes in-frame clones alone and lacks a portion of them. The sample contains about 390,000 clones, about nine tenths of which appear only once. The sequencing here drew on peripheral blood, taken in a trial of Ad26.COV2.S vaccine versus placebo. The receptor set was obtained from a person aged 18 to 59 who received the Ad26.COV2.S COVID-19 vaccine or a placebo.

The chain combines TRBV5-4 with TRBJ2-5; 7 bases fit TRBD1. After removal of 3 bases from V and 5 bases from J, the junction contained 19 bases not matched to a gene. The CDR3 has 18 amino acids. Germline CDR1 is SGHNT and CDR2 is YYREEE (reference sequence). The CDR3 loop is CASSSWDRQVGGEETQYF. The DNA of the CDR3 is TGTGCCAGCAGCTCCTGGGACAGACAGGTTGGTGGGGAGGAGACCCAGTACTTC.

This clone was detected only a few times. V gene TRBV12-3 or TRBV12-4 combines with J gene TRBJ1-6; 7 positions agree with TRBD1. V shed 5 bases, J shed 7 bases, and the junction held 2 bases outside the gene matches. This CDR3 is built from 13 residues. Here the CDR3 reads CASSRTGNSPLHF. Here the CDR3 DNA reads TGTGCCAGCAGTCGGACAGGCAATTCACCCCTCCACTTT.

The V call is TRBV25-1, the J call TRBJ2-1, with 7 positions matching TRBD2. The germline CDR1 and CDR2 sequences are MGHDK and SYGVNS. V shed 2 bases, J shed 7 bases, and the junction held 5 bases outside the gene matches. The CDR3 loop spans 14 amino acids. The CDR3 here is CASSERRGWNEQFF. CDR3 nucleotides: TGTGCCAGCAGTGAAAGGCGGGGGTGGAATGAGCAGTTCTTC.

The V gene is TRBV2, the J gene TRBJ1-1; 9 bases fit TRBD1. V shed 5 bases and J 1 base; nucleotides not matched to a gene: 5. The germline V gene has CDR1 SNHLY and CDR2 FYNNEI. The length of the CDR3 is 15 residues. In DNA, the CDR3 is TGTGCCAGCAGTACAGCGACAGGGGGGAACACTGAAGCTTTCTTT. Its translation is CASSTATGGNTEAFF.

This chain uses TRBV3-1 (or the pseudogene TRBV3-2) with TRBJ1-5, with D possibly being TRBD1 (6 bases). Trimming removed 0 bases at V and 3 bases at J, with 12 bases between. From germline, CDR1 is LGHDT and CDR2 YNNKEL (reference sequence). CDR3 length: 16 residues. The CDR3 DNA follows: TGTGCCAGCAGCCAAGATGGGGGGACAAACAATCAGCCCCAGCATTTT. This encodes CASSQDGGTNNQPQHF.

This chain joins TRBV2 and TRBJ1-2; D is uncertain. CDR1 and CDR2 (germline): SNHLY, FYNNEI. The CDR3 runs to 14 residues. Trimming cost V 10 bases and J 5 bases, with 20 bases left between them. Written as DNA, the CDR3 is TGTGCCACCTCCCCGGGTCCGTCGGGGTATGGCTACACCTTC. Protein: CATSPGPSGYGYTF.

This sequence joins TRBV5-4 and TRBJ1-1; the D is unclear. The germline V and J ends were trimmed by 0 bases and 4 bases, with 16 bases remaining between them. The germline gives CDR1 SGHNT, CDR2 YYREEE (reference sequence). CDR3 length: 16 amino acids. The CDR3 DNA reads TGTGCCAGCAGCTTGGCCTTTCGACCCGGAGGCACTGAAGCTTTCTTT. Amino acid sequence: CASSLAFRPGGTEAFF.

The rearrangement joins TRBV4-1 to TRBJ1-2; D is perhaps TRBD1 (6 bases). This CDR3 region has 17 residues. The germline gives CDR1 MGHRA, CDR2 YSYEKL. With 0 bases removed from V and 3 bases from J, the gap between germline ends came to 17 bases. CDR3 sequence: CASSQESVGRGYYGYTF. In DNA, the CDR3 is TGCGCCAGCAGCCAAGAAAGTGTGGGCAGGGGATACTATGGCTACACCTTC.

The chain is built from TRBV24-1 and TRBJ1-2; D not certain. The CDR3 consists of 16 residues. In germline, CDR1 is KGHDR, CDR2 SFDVKD. V was cut by 0 bases and J by 4 bases, with 14 bases left in between. The CDR3 DNA follows: TGTGCCACCAGTGATTTGAAGACGGACGGATCCTATGGCTACACCTTC. It codes for CATSDLKTDGSYGYTF.

The V and J genes are TRBV5-1 and TRBJ2-1; unclear D gene. V lost 6 bases and J 5 bases, leaving 9 bases between the germline ends. The germline V gene encodes CDR1 SGHRS and CDR2 YFSETQ. The CDR3 length is 12 residues. CDR3 sequence (DNA): TGCGCCAGCAAACAAGTGAACAATGAGCAGTTCTTC. Translating gives CASKQVNNEQFF.

The chain carries TRBV5-4 and TRBJ2-1; 9 bases match TRBD2. The CDR3 is made up of 15 amino acids. In germline, CDR1 is SGHNT, CDR2 YYREEE (reference sequence). The V gene end was trimmed by 0 bases and the J gene end by 7 bases; junction bases not matched to a gene: 5. CDR3 in DNA: TGTGCCAGCAGCTTGGGTAGCGGGGGAGGAAATGAGCAGTTCTTC. Translating gives CASSLGSGGGNEQFF.

The table lists this clone with a count of one. The chain links TRBV6-4 to TRBJ2-3, with a weak D call TRBD2 (5 bases). The CDR3 extends over 15 amino acids. The germline V gene has CDR1 MRHNA and CDR2 SNTAGT. V lost 8 bases to trimming and J lost 0 bases, with 15 bases between them. The CDR3 DNA sequence: TGTGCCAGCCTTCGAAACCGGGGAAGCACAGATACGCAGTATTTT. This codes for CASLRNRGSTDTQYF.

This clone has only one observation. CDR3 residues: CASSSYSGAGEQYF. The CDR3 DNA sequence: TGTGCCAGCAGCTCTTATAGCGGGGCGGGCGAGCAGTACTTC. V is TRBV7-2 and J is TRBJ2-7, with 8 bases that match TRBD2. Germline CDR1 is SGHTA and CDR2 is FQGNSA. Trimming at V came to 4 bases and at J to 6 bases, leaving 8 bases not matched to a gene. There are 14 residues in the CDR3.

A single count supports this clone. The chain couples TRBV7-9 to TRBJ1-1; D gene unclear. The CDR3 loop spans 14 amino acids. Looked up from germline, CDR1 is SEHNR and CDR2 is FQNEAQ (reference sequence). V lost 3 bases and J lost 5, with 13 bases in between. The CDR3 spells CASSLGSADTEAFF. In DNA, the CDR3 is TGTGCCAGCAGCTTGGGAAGCGCGGATACTGAAGCTTTCTTT.

The genes are TRBV27 and TRBJ2-7; D gene uncertain. Trimming stripped 6 bases from V and 2 bases from J, with 20 bases between. The CDR3 is 16 amino acids. Germline V CDR1 and CDR2: MNHEY, SMNVEV (reference sequence). Here the CDR3 reads CASRGLGSGNPYEQYF. The CDR3 bases are TGTGCCAGCAGGGGCCTTGGTAGTGGGAACCCCTACGAGCAGTACTTC.

The chain joins TRBV4-1 to TRBJ1-3; D call uncertain. This CDR3 region has 16 residues. V lost 0 bases and J lost 0, with 9 bases in between. Germline loops: CDR1 MGHRA, CDR2 YSYEKL. The CDR3 loop reads CASSQDDVSSGNTIYF. The CDR3 DNA reads as TGCGCCAGCAGCCAAGATGACGTGAGCTCTGGAAACACCATATATTTT.

This chain links TRBV28 with TRBJ2-3, with D possibly being TRBD1 or TRBD2 (5 bases each). Trimming shortened V by 6 bases and J by 4 bases, and 17 bases separated the two germline ends. CDR3 length: 15 residues. From germline, CDR1 is MDHEN and CDR2 SYDVKM. CDR3 amino acids: CASRNRLMGPDTQYF. In DNA, the CDR3 is TGTGCCAGCAGGAACAGGCTTATGGGACCAGATACGCAGTATTTT.

The J gene is TRBJ2-7, the V gene TRBV11-3; TRBD1 might be the D (5 bases). The CDR3 length is 15 residues. CDR1 and CDR2 from the germline V gene are SGHNT and YENEEA. V was pared by 6 bases and J by 2 bases, with 17 bases between. CDR3 sequence: CASRLRWQGAYEQYF. CDR3 nucleotides: TGTGCCAGCAGACTTAGGTGGCAGGGTGCCTACGAGCAGTACTTC.

The gene calls are TRBV6-5 and TRBJ2-7; perhaps TRBD1 as D (5 bases). This CDR3 is 15 amino acids long. V dropped 2 bases and J dropped 3 bases, with 14 bases sitting between them. Germline CDR1 MNHEY, CDR2 SVGAGI. This CDR3 is CASSYAIDSYYEQYF. The CDR3 nucleotides read TGTGCCAGCAGTTACGCCATAGACAGTTACTACGAGCAGTACTTC.

In regard to this clone: The same CDR3 is also encoded by other DNA sequences in this sample. The chain recombines TRBV5-1 with TRBJ2-3; tentatively, D is TRBD1 (6 bases). Trimming removed 2 bases at V and 6 bases at J, with 10 bases between. This CDR3 is built from 13 residues. Per germline, CDR1 SGHRS and CDR2 YFSETQ. The CDR3 nucleotides read TGCGCCAGCAGCTTACAGGGAGAGGATACGCAGTATTTT. Its protein is CASSLQGEDTQYF.

The CDR3 loop reads CASSPGSAGDTQYF. In DNA form, the CDR3 reads TGTGCCAGCTCACCAGGCAGCGCCGGGGATACGCAGTATTTT. The chain carries TRBV18 and TRBJ2-3, with D unclear. The length of the CDR3 is 14 residues. Between the trimmed V and J ends, which lost 2 bases and 6 bases, there was a span of 12 bases. Germline V CDR1 and CDR2: KGHSH, LQKENI. The whole variable domain, remainder taken from reference TRBV18 and TRBJ2-3, is NAGVMQNPRHLVRRRGQEARLRCSPMKGHSHVYWYRQLPEEGLKFMVYLQKENIIDESGMPKERFSAEFPKEGPSILRIQQVVRGDSAAYFCASSPGSAGDTQYFGPGTRLTVL.

The V and J genes are TRBV12-5 and TRBJ2-2; no clear D gene. The CDR3 covers 12 residues. The germline CDR1 and CDR2 sequences are LGHNT and FRNRAP. Trimming cost V 6 bases and J 6 bases, with 8 bases left between them. In DNA form, the CDR3 reads TGTGCTAGTGGCCCTCGACCCGGGGAGCTGTTTTTT. Protein: CASGPRPGELFF.

This sequence joins TRBV27 and TRBJ1-2; 10 nucleotides line up with TRBD1. Trimming removed 6 bases from V and 7 bases from J; junction bases left unmatched: 11. The CDR3 is 15 residues long. CDR1 and CDR2 from the germline V gene are MNHEY and SMNVEV (reference sequence). CDR3 in amino acids: CASSPDRGGRTGYTF. DNA for the CDR3: TGTGCCAGCAGCCCGGACAGGGGGGGTAGAACTGGCTACACCTTC.

The V gene is TRBV7-2, the J gene TRBJ2-3; weak D call: TRBD2 (6 bases). Trimming shortened V by 1 base and J by 2 bases, and 13 bases separated the two germline ends. Germline V lookup: CDR1 SGHTA, CDR2 FQGNSA. The CDR3 length is 16 residues. CDR3 sequence reads: CASSLVSGDVTDTQYF. In nucleotides, the CDR3 is TGTGCCAGCAGCTTAGTTTCGGGGGACGTCACAGATACGCAGTATTTT.

This clone was detected only a few times. The V call is TRBV19, the J call TRBJ1-4; D uncertain. There are 14 residues in the CDR3. Germline values: CDR1 LNHDA, CDR2 SQIVND (reference sequence). The V and J ends lost 3 bases and 3 bases respectively, with 8 bases between them. CDR3 loop: CASSIRAPNEKLFF. The DNA for the CDR3 is TGTGCCAGTAGTATTAGAGCCCCTAATGAAAAACTGTTTTTT.

This clone was recorded only once. The V call is TRBV7-9, the J call TRBJ2-1; D gene unclear. Trimming shortened V by 1 base and J by 6 bases, and 7 bases separated the two germline ends. CDR1 is SEHNR, CDR2 FQNEAQ, per germline (reference sequence). This CDR3 spans 13 amino acids. This CDR3 is CASSLGDTNEQFF. The CDR3 DNA reads as TGTGCCAGCAGCTTAGGTGATACCAATGAGCAGTTCTTC.

The chain employs TRBV12-3 or TRBV12-4 and TRBJ1-1; D gene ambiguous. The CDR3 has 12 amino acids. V lost 6 bases and J lost 11, with 16 bases in between. CDR3 coding DNA: TGTGCCAGCAGCCTGGCGCTAAGGGAGGCTTTCTTT. As protein: CASSLALREAFF.

V is TRBV1 and J is TRBJ1-5; no DNA check was done on the table's D call, TRBD1. TRBV1 is recorded as a pseudogene. The CDR3 covers 22 residues. CDR3 loop: CTSSRKDSSRTGDGGSNQPQHF. The CDR3 DNA sequence: TGCACCAGCAGCCGAAAGGATAGCAGCCGGACAGGGGACGGGGGTAGCAATCAGCCCCAGCATTTT.

The rearrangement joins TRBV10-3 to TRBJ2-1; 9 bases are shared with TRBD2. Trimming took 0 bases from V and 8 from J; bases not matched to a gene: 11. This CDR3 is 17 amino acids long. Germline V CDR1 and CDR2: ENHRY, SYGVKD. This chain's CDR3 is CAISESTLAGFLDEQFF. CDR3 bases: TGTGCCATCAGTGAGTCGACCCTAGCGGGGTTTTTGGATGAGCAGTTCTTC.

The chain recombines TRBV6-5 with TRBJ2-7; tentative D call: TRBD1 (6 bases). The CDR3 totals 16 residues. CDR1 is MNHEY, CDR2 SVGAGI, per germline. Trimming cost V 0 bases and J 3 bases, with 15 bases left between them. CDR3 in DNA: TGTGCCAGCAGTTACTCCGATGGACAGCCGATCTACGAGCAGTACTTC. Its protein is CASSYSDGQPIYEQYF.